This T cell receptor (beta chain) was observed in a study of immune evolution from preneoplasia to lung adenocarcinoma (dated by TCRdb to 2020 to 2023). Notes on the research overall: The study profiled immune contexture across lung adenocarcinoma precursors and invasive adenocarcinoma using immune gene expression, TCR sequencing and multiplex immunofluorescence. Resected precursor lesions (AAH, AIS, MIA) and invasive adenocarcinomas were compared against paired morphologically normal lung tissue. The sample size depended on which specimens were available, not on a prior power calculation. Whole exome sequencing and methylation data from the same cohort of nodules were integrated with the immune data. A total of around 50 patients with pulmonary nodules who underwent surgical resection were included in the overall cohort. TCR sequencing data were obtained from 51 patients. The study reported that approximately 98 samples were used for TCR sequencing. POLYSOLVER was used to infer class I HLA alleles from exome data, and LOHHLA was used to detect allele-specific HLA loss.

Remarks on this clone: Its antigen has not been determined. No much larger clone exists at a distance of one base, and base qualities are not known.

What the study reported, not specific to this receptor: Because all patients were from Japan and China, applicability to Western populations was uncertain. Normal lung showed the highest clonality, whereas later-stage lesions appeared to have higher T cell density and diversity but lower clonality. The highest top T cell clone frequencies were observed in normal lung, and a progressive decrease in top T cell clone frequencies appeared to occur from AAH through AIS, MIA and invasive adenocarcinoma. The findings rested on association rather than direct causation, and larger cohorts with long-term follow-up and longitudinal biopsies were considered necessary.

Patients underwent resection in Japan or China between the mid-2010s and the late 2010s. Two lung cancer pathologists independently confirmed the histologic diagnosis of each case on H&E slides. DNA was isolated from FFPE tissue using the AllPrep DNA/RNA FFPE Kit. TCR beta CDR3 regions were sequenced from DNA using the immunoSEQ hsTCRbeta Kit. Regarding the original processing steps: TCR sequencing data were analysed with the ImmunoSEQ Analyzer. T cell clonality was defined as 1 minus Pielou's evenness, calculated on productive rearrangements. T cell diversity was measured with the inverse Simpson index on productive templates. T cell density was defined as TCR beta template counts normalized to usable DNA, with usable DNA estimated by amplification and sequencing of housekeeping genes. TCR metrics were compared across histologic stages using two-sided Kruskal-Wallis tests. TCRdb limited this immuneACCESS table to in-frame rearrangements with V and J called. A share of clones is missing; checked studies link under half to unresolved V genes, and the rest is unexplained. V, J and clone size were drawn from that table, and D and trimming were deduced from the DNA. The sample records some 2,500 clones, roughly four fifths of which are singletons. 3.5% of the sample is held by the ten biggest clonotypes.

V loses 4 bases, J loses 13 bases, and the germline ends lie 14 bases apart. Reading the germline V gene gives CDR1 MDHEN and CDR2 SYDVKM. The CDR3 spans 12 residues, from the cysteine through the phenylalanine. Kept here is only the CDR3 DNA, which spans 36 bases and is read in frame from base 1. This clonotype was sampled from a person of 80 years or more with lung adenocarcinoma. Sequencing input: FFPE adjacent normal lung tissue. The V and J genes are TRBV28 and TRBJ2-1; the best D guess is TRBD2, with 5 bases matching. Here is the DNA: TGTGCCAGCAGTTCGGGTAGCGTGGCTCAGTTCTTC. This encodes CASSSGSVAQFF.